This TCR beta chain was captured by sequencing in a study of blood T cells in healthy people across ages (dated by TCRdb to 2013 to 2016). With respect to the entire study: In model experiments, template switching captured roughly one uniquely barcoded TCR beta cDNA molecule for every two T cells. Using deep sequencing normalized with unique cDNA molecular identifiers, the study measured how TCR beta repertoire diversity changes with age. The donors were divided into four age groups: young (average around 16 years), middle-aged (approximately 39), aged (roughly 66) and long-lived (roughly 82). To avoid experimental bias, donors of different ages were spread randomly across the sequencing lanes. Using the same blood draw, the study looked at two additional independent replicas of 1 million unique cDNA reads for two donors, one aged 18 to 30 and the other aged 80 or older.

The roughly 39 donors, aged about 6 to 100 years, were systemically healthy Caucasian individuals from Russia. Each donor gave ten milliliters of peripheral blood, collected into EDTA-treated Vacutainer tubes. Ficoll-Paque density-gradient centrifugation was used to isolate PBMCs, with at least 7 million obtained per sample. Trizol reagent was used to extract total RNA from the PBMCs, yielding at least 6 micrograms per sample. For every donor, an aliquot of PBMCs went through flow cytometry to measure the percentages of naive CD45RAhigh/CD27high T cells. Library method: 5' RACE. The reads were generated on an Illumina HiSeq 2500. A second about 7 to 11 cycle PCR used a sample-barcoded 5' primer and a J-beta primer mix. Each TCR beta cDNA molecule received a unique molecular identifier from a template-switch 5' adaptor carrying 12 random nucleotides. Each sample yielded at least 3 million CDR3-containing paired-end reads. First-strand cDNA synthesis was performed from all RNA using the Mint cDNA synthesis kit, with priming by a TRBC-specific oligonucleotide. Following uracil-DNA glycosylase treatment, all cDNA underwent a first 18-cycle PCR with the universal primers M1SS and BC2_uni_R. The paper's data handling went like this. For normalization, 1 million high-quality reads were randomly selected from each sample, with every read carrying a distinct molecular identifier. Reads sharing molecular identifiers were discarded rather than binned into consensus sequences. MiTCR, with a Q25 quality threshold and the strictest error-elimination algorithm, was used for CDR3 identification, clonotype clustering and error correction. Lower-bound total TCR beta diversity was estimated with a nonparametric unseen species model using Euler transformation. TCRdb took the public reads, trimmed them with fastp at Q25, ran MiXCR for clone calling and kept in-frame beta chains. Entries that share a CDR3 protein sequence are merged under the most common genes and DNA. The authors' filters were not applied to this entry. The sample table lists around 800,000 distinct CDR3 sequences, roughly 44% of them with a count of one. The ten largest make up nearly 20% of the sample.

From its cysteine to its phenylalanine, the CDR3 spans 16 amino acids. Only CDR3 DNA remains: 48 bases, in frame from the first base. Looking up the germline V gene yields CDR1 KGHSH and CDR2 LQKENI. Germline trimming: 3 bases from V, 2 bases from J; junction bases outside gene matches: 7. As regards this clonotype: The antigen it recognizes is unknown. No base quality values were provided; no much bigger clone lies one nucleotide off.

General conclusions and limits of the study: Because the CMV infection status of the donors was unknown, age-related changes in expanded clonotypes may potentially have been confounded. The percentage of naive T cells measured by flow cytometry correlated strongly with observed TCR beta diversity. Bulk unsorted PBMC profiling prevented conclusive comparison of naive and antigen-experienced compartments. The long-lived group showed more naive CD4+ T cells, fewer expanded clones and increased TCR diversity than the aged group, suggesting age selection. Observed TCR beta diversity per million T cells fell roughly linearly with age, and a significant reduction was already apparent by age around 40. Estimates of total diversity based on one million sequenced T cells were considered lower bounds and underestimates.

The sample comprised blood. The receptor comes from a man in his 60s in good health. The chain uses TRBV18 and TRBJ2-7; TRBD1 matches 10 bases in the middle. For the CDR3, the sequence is CASSPSPGQGTYEQYF. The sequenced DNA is TGTGCCAGCTCACCCTCCCCGGGACAGGGGACCTACGAGCAGTACTTC.